Listed here is a single TCR beta chain. Germline V gives CDR1 MDHEN, CDR2 SYDVKM. The V and J ends lost 7 bases and 2 bases, in that order; junction bases with no gene match: 2. The CDR3 is 12 residues long. These data originate in a study of blood T cell repertoires in COVID-19. Data came from immunoSEQ multiplex PCR; TCRdb stores just in-frame clones and leaves some out. Here the sample spans approximately 120,000 clones, around nine tenths being singletons. The clonotype was recovered from a man over 45 with acute or convalescent COVID-19. Material for sequencing was peripheral blood. The genes are TRBV28 and TRBJ2-7; 7 bases align to TRBD2. The CDR3 protein is CASTGTTYEQYF. For the CDR3, the DNA is TGTGCCAGCACCGGGACTACCTACGAGCAGTACTTC.